This is a list of T cell receptor beta chains from one sample in a study of cytomegalovirus exposure and HLA in healthy donors. Here immunoSEQ multiplex PCR was the method, and the copy in TCRdb shows in-frame clones only, minus some. This repertoire shows hundreds of thousands of clones, approximately 80% found once; its top ten account for roughly 0.71%. The sample comprised PBMCs. The receptors here all came from a boy younger than 10 in good health and CMV-seronegative. CDR3s include the opening cysteine and the closing phenylalanine or tryptophan. D genes are given only for firm matches. For some rows the clone size is stated as once, few or many, or as a class when expanded; others skip it.

>TRBJ2-1|TRBV6-1|.|.|13
CASSAGTYNEQFF
TGTGCCAGCAGCGCCGGGACTTACAATGAGCAGTTCTTC
>TRBJ2-5|TRBV29-1|.|.|13
CSIEWREQETQYF
TGCAGCATAGAATGGAGGGAGCAAGAGACCCAGTACTTC
>TRBJ2-1|TRBV1|.|.|17
CTSSLGTPRSCYNERFF
TGCACCAGCAGCCTCGGGACTCCCCGTTCCTGCTACAATGAGCGGTTCTTC
>TRBJ2-3|TRBV7-9|TRBD2|.|16
CASSSPGLASTDTQYF
TGTGCCAGCAGCTCACCGGGACTAGCTAGTACAGATACGCAGTATTTT
>TRBJ2-3|TRBV5-1|.|.|15
CASSLEVAGTDTQYF
TGCGCCAGCAGCTTGGAGGTAGCGGGCACAGATACGCAGTATTTT
>TRBJ1-2|TRBV27|.|.|17
CASSLSQGRALNYGYTF
TGTGCCAGCAGTTTATCCCAGGGCAGGGCACTTAACTATGGCTACACCTTC
>TRBJ1-2|TRBV19|TRBD1|.|12
CASLAGQGGYTF
TGTGCCAGCCTGGCGGGACAGGGAGGCTACACCTTC
>TRBJ2-1|TRBV4-2|.|.|18
CASSHYPRTKTPYNEQFF
TGTGCCAGCAGCCACTACCCTCGGACAAAGACACCTTACAATGAGCAGTTCTTC
>TRBJ2-7|TRBV4-1|TRBD1|.|16
CASSPLGQGSHYEQYF
TGCGCCAGCAGCCCCCTGGGACAGGGGTCCCACTACGAGCAGTACTTC
>TRBJ2-2|TRBV7-9|TRBD1|.|15
CASSRHGQGTGELFF
TGTGCCAGCAGCCGCCATGGACAGGGCACCGGGGAGCTGTTTTTT
>TRBJ2-6|TRBV14|.|few|16
CASSFRRLSGANVLTF
TGTGCCAGCAGCTTTCGACGACTCTCTGGGGCCAACGTCCTGACTTTC
>TRBJ2-7|TRBV10-3|TRBD2|.|14
CASSTSGRVDEQYF
TGTGCCAGTTCCACTAGCGGGAGGGTGGACGAGCAGTACTTC
>TRBJ1-5|TRBV2|.|.|15
CASSFQTGLDQPQHF
TGTGCCAGCAGTTTCCAGACAGGCCTTGATCAGCCCCAGCATTTT
>TRBJ2-3|TRBV19|.|.|14
CASSIDIYPDTQYF
TGTGCCAGTAGTATAGACATCTATCCGGATACGCAGTATTTT
>TRBJ2-7|TRBV5-1|TRBD1|.|15
CASSLGPGQGYEPYF
TGCGCCAGCAGCTTGGGACCGGGACAGGGATACGAGCCGTACTTC
>TRBJ1-6|TRBV27|TRBD1|.|15
CASSFGDREASPLHF
TGTGCCAGCAGTTTTGGAGACAGGGAGGCGTCACCCCTCCACTTT
>TRBJ2-7|TRBV19|.|.|14
CASSPGKSSYEQYF
TGTGCCAGTAGCCCAGGGAAGAGCTCCTACGAGCAGTACTTC
>TRBJ2-2|TRBV11-3|.|.|15
CASSPISSGTGELFF
TGTGCCAGCAGCCCAATCTCCTCGGGCACCGGGGAGCTGTTTTTT
>TRBJ1-1|TRBV28|TRBD1|.|16
CASSIYSDRENTEAFF
TGTGCCAGCAGTATCTACTCGGACAGGGAAAACACTGAAGCTTTCTTT
>TRBJ1-3|TRBV11-2|TRBD1|.|15
CASSLQGATGNTIYF
TGTGCCAGCAGCCTTCAGGGGGCGACCGGAAACACCATATATTTT
>TRBJ2-5|TRBV2|TRBD2|.|16
CASSSERGPGRETQYF
TGTGCCAGCAGCTCGGAGCGGGGGCCCGGTAGGGAGACCCAGTACTTC
>TRBJ2-7|TRBV5-6|TRBD1|.|14
CASSNRDRVYEQYF
TGTGCCAGCAGCAACCGGGACAGGGTCTACGAGCAGTACTTC
>TRBJ2-1|TRBV7-2|TRBD2|.|14
CASSLGTAGGEQFF
TGTGCCAGCAGCTTAGGTACGGCGGGAGGTGAGCAGTTCTTC
>TRBJ2-2|TRBV11-3|.|.|12
CASSLEDGELFF
TGTGCCAGCAGCTTGGAGGATGGGGAGCTGTTTTTT
>TRBJ1-1|TRBV7-2|.|.|16
CASSLVYRAQDTEAFF
TGTGCCAGCAGCTTAGTCTACAGGGCCCAGGACACTGAAGCTTTCTTT
>TRBJ2-1|TRBV25-1|TRBD2|.|18
CASSELALLTSGSGEQFF
TGTGCCAGCAGTGAATTGGCCCTTTTGACTAGCGGGAGTGGTGAGCAGTTCTTC
>TRBJ2-7|TRBV2|.|once|16
CASSWRVGGSDYEQYF
TGTGCCAGCAGTTGGAGGGTAGGGGGCTCAGACTACGAGCAGTACTTC
>TRBJ2-3|TRBV2|TRBD2|.|15
CASGELAGRTDTQYF
TGTGCCAGCGGTGAACTAGCGGGGAGAACAGATACGCAGTATTTT
>TRBJ2-1|TRBV4-1|TRBD2|.|16
CASSQAAGGLSNEQFF
TGCGCCAGCAGCCAAGCAGCGGGAGGGCTGTCCAATGAGCAGTTCTTC
>TRBJ2-3|TRBV19|TRBD1|.|16
CASSSPDRGLTDTQYF
TGTGCCAGTAGTTCCCCGGACAGGGGGCTTACAGATACGCAGTATTTT
>TRBJ1-1|TRBV5-5|.|few|13
CASRPSVSTEAFF
TGTGCCAGCAGGCCGTCTGTTAGCACTGAAGCTTTCTTT
>TRBJ2-7|TRBV21-1|.|.|15
CASSSPGLGTSEQYF
TGTGCCAGCAGCTCGCCGGGACTAGGGACGAGTGAGCAGTACTTC
>TRBJ1-1|TRBV18|.|.|13
CASSPGGNTEAFF
TGTGCCAGCTCACCGGGAGGGAACACTGAAGCTTTCTTT
>TRBJ2-1|TRBV27|TRBD1|.|15
CASSLRGGHYNEQFF
TGTGCCAGCAGTTTAAGAGGGGGCCACTACAATGAGCAGTTCTTC
>TRBJ1-5|TRBV9|.|once|15
CASSVGGEGNQPQHF
TGTGCCAGCAGCGTAGGCGGGGAAGGCAATCAGCCCCAGCATTTT
>TRBJ2-3|TRBV5-1|.|.|16
CASSLERRVGTDTQYF
TGCGCCAGCAGCTTGGAGAGGAGGGTGGGCACAGATACGCAGTATTTT
>TRBJ1-2|TRBV7-3|TRBD1|.|13
CASSSGDRAGYTF
TGTGCCAGCAGCTCCGGGGACAGGGCTGGCTACACCTTC
>TRBJ2-5|TRBV5-6|TRBD1|.|15
CASSFSGQGGVGQYF
TGTGCCAGCAGCTTTTCGGGACAGGGTGGAGTGGGCCAGTACTTC
>TRBJ1-5|TRBV19|.|.|14
CASSWLGADQPQHF
TGTGCCAGTAGTTGGTTAGGGGCGGATCAGCCCCAGCATTTT
>TRBJ2-3|TRBV30|.|.|12
CAWQISTDTQYF
TGTGCCTGGCAGATTAGCACAGATACGCAGTATTTT
>TRBJ2-3|TRBV4-1|TRBD2|.|19
CASSQPGLAGVPGTDTQYF
TGCGCCAGCAGCCAGCCAGGACTAGCGGGAGTTCCGGGCACAGATACGCAGTATTTT
>TRBJ2-5|TRBV5-4|.|once|14
CASSADWTQETQYF
TGTGCCAGCAGCGCGGACTGGACCCAAGAGACCCAGTACTTC
>TRBJ1-2|TRBV28|TRBD1|once|17
CASRHGTGGAVVYGYTF
TGTGCCAGCAGACACGGGACAGGGGGCGCGGTAGTCTATGGCTACACCTTC
>TRBJ2-3|TRBV5-6|.|.|12
CASSLPLDTQYF
TGTGCCAGCAGCCTCCCCCTAGATACGCAGTATTTT
>TRBJ2-7|TRBV6-1|TRBD2|few|13
CASRISGTHEQYF
TGTGCCAGCAGAATTAGCGGGACCCACGAGCAGTACTTC
>TRBJ2-5|TRBV6-1|.|.|15
CASSVEASDGETQYF
TGTGCCAGCAGTGTAGAGGCTTCCGACGGGGAGACCCAGTACTTC
>TRBJ1-1|TRBV6-1|.|few|14
CASSETRENTEAFF
TGTGCCAGCAGTGAAACCCGGGAAAACACTGAAGCTTTCTTT